Detailed here is one T cell receptor beta chain. TCRdb's copy holds only in-frame clones and misses some; the assay was immunoSEQ multiplex PCR. The sample lists fewer than 35,000 clones; 65% to 85% were seen once. These data originate in a study of neoadjuvant nivolumab and ipilimumab in lung cancer. The junction had 7 bases not matched to a gene; V was cut back by 5 bases and J by 0 bases. Per germline, CDR1 SGHTA and CDR2 FQGTGA. This CDR3 contains 19 residues. This receptor was identified in an adult with non-small cell lung cancer. The chain has TRBV7-3 and TRBJ2-1; 16 nucleotides match TRBD2. The specimen was peripheral blood, collected before neoadjuvant nivolumab, alone or with ipilimumab. CDR3 nucleotide sequence: TGTGCCAGCAGCCCCGGGACTAGCGGGGGGGCCGGCTCCTACAATGAGCAGTTCTTC. Its protein product is CASSPGTSGGAGSYNEQFF.